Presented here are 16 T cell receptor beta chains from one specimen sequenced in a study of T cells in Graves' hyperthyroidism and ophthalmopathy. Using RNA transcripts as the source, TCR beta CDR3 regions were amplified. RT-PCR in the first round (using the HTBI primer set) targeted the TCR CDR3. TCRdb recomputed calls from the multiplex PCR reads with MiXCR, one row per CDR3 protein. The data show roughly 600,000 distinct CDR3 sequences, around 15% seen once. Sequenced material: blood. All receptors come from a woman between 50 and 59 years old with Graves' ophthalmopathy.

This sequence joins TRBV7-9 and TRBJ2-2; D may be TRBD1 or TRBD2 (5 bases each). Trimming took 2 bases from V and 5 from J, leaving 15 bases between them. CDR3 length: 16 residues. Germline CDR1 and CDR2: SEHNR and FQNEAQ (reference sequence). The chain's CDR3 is CASSLSGWGSTGELFF. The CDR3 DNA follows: TGTGCCAGCAGCTTAAGCGGTTGGGGGTCGACCGGGGAGCTGTTTTTT.

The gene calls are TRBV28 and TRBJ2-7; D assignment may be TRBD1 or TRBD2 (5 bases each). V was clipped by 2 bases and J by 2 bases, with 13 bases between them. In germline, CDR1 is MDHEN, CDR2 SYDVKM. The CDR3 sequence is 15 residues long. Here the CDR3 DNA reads TGTGCCAGCAGTTTAATCTCCGGGACCCCCTACGAGCAGTACTTC. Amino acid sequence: CASSLISGTPYEQYF.

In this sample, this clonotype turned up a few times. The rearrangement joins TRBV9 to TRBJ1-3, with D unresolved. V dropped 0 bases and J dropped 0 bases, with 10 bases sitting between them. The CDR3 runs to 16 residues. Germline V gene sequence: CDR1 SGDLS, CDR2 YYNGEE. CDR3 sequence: CASSVEVGNSGNTIYF. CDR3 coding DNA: TGTGCCAGCAGCGTAGAGGTCGGTAACTCTGGAAACACCATATATTTT.

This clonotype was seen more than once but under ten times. CDR3: CASSFGELREAFF. For the CDR3, the DNA is TGTGCCAGCAGCTTCGGGGAGCTGCGGGAAGCTTTCTTT. V is TRBV5-6 and J is TRBJ1-1; D ambiguous. Trimming pared 2 bases from V and 8 bases from J, leaving 13 bases between. The CDR3 contains 13 residues. Germline V gene lookup returns CDR1 SGHDT and CDR2 YYEEEE.

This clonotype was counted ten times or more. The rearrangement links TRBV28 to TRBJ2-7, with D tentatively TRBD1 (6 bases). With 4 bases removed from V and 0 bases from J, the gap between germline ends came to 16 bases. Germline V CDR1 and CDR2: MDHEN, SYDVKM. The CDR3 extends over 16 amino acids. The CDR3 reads CASSSGTSKLSYEQYF. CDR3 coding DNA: TGTGCCAGCAGTTCAGGGACATCTAAGCTCTCCTACGAGCAGTACTTC.

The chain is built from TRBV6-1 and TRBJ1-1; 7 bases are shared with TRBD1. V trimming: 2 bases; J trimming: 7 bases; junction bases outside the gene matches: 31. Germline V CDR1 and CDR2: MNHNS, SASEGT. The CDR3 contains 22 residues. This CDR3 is CASSEPTGTVAVRDLIWGEAFF. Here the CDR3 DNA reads TGTGCCAGCAGTGAACCAACAGGGACAGTAGCGGTCCGGGATTTAATCTGGGGTGAAGCTTTCTTT.

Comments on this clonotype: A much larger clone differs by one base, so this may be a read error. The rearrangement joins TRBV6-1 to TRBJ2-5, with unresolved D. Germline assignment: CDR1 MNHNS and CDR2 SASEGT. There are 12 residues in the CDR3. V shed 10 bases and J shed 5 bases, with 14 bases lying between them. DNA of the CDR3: TGTGCCAACAGCAGAATAGAGGAGACCCAGTACTTC. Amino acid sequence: CANSRIEETQYF.

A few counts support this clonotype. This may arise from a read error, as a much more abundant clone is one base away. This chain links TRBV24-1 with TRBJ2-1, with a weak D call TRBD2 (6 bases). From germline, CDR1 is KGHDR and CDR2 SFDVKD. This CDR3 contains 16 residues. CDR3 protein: CATSDRAGSSYNGQFF. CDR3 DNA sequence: TGTGCCACCAGTGATCGGGCGGGATCGTCCTACAATGGGCAGTTCTTC.

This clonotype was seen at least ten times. The CDR3 loop is CASSRDIGDGSEQFF. CDR3 nucleotides: TGTGCCAGCAGTAGGGACATCGGTGATGGTAGTGAGCAGTTCTTC. This chain connects TRBV6-4 to TRBJ2-1, with D possibly being TRBD1 (6 bases). This CDR3 contains 15 residues. Germline V gene lookup returns CDR1 MRHNA and CDR2 SNTAGT. Trimming removed 5 bases at V and 9 bases at J, with 20 bases between.

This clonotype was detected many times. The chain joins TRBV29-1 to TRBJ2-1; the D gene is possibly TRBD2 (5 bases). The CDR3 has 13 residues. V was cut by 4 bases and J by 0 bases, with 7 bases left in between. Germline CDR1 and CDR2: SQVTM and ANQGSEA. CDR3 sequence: CSVGAGSYNEQFF. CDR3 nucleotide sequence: TGCAGCGTTGGGGCGGGCTCCTACAATGAGCAGTTCTTC.

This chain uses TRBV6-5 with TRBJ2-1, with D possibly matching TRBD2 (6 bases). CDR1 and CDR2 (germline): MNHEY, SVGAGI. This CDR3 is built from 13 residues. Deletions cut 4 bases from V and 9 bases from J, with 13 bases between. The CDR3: CASSCKGGIEQFF. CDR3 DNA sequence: TGTGCCAGCAGTTGCAAGGGCGGGATTGAGCAGTTCTTC.

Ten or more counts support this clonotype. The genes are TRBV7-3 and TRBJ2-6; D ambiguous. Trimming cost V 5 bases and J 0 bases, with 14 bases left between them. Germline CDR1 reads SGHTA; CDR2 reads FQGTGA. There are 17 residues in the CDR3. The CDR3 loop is CASSIAPRLSGANVLTF. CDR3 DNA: TGTGCCAGCAGCATCGCGCCCCGGCTCTCTGGGGCCAACGTCCTGACTTTC.

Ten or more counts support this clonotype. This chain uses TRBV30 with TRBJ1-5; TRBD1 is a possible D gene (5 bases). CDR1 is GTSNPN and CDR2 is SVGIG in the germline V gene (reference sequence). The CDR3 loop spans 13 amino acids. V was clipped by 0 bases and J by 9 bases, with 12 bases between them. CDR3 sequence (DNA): TGTGCCTGGAGTGTAGGAGGGGTCAGGCCCCAGCATTTT. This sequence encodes CAWSVGGVRPQHF.

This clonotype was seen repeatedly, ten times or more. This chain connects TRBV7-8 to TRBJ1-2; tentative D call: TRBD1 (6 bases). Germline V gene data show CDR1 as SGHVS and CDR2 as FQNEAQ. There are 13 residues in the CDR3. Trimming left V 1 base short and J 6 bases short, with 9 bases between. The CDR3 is CASSLDQGNGYTF. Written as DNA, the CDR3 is TGTGCCAGCAGCTTAGACCAGGGGAATGGCTACACCTTC.

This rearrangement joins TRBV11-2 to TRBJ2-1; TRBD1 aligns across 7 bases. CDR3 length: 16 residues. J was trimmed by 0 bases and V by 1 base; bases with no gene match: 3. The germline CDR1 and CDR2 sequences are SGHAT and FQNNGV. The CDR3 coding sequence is TGTGCCAGCAGCTTAGTGGGACAGAACTCCTACAATGAGCAGTTCTTC. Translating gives CASSLVGQNSYNEQFF.

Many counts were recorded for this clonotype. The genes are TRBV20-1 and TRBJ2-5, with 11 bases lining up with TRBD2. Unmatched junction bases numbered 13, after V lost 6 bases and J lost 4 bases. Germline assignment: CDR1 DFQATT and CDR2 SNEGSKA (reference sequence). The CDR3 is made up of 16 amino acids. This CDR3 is CSAPPSSGRRGETQYF. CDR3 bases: TGCAGTGCCCCACCATCTAGCGGGAGGCGGGGAGAGACCCAGTACTTC.